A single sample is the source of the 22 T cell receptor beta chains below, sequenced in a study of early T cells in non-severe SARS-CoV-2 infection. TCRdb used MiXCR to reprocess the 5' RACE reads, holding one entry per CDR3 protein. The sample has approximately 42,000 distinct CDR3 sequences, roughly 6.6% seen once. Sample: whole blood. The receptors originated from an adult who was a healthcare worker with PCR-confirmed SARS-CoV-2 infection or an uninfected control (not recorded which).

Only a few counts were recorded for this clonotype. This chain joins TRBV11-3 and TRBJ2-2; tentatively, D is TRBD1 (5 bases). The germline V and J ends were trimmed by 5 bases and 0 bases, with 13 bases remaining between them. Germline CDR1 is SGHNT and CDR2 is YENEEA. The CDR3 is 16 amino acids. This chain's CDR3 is CASSGKQVSNTGELFF. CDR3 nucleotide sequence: TGTGCCAGCAGCGGAAAACAGGTGTCGAACACCGGGGAGCTGTTTTTT.

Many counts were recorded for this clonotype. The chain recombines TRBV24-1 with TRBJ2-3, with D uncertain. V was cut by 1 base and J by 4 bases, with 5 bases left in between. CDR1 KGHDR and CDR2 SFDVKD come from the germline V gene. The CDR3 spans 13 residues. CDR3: CATSDLRSDTQYF. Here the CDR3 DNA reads TGTGCCACCAGTGATTTACGATCAGATACGCAGTATTTT.

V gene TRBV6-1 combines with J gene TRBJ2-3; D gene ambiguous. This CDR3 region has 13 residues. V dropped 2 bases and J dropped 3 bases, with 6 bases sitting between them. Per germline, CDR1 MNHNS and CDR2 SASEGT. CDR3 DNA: TGTGCCAGCAGTGAACGACTGACAGATACGCAGTATTTT. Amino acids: CASSERLTDTQYF.

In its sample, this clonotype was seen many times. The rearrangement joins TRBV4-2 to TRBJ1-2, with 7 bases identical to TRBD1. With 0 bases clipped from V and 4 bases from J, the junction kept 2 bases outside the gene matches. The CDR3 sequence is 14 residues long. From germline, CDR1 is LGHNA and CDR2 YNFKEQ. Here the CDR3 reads CASSQDTGAYGYTF. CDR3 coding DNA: TGTGCCAGCAGCCAAGACACAGGGGCCTATGGCTACACCTTC.

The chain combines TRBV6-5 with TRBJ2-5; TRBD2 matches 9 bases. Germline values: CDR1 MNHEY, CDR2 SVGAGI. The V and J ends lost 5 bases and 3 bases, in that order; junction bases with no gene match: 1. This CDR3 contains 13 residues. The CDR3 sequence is CASSPSGEETQYF. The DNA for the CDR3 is TGTGCCAGCAGTCCTAGCGGGGAAGAGACCCAGTACTTC.

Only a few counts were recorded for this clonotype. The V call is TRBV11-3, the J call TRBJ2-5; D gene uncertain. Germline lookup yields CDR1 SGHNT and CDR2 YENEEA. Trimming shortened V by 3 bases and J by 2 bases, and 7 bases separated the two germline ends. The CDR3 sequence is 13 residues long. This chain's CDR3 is CASSFGEQETQYF. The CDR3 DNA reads TGTGCCAGCAGCTTTGGAGAGCAAGAGACCCAGTACTTC.

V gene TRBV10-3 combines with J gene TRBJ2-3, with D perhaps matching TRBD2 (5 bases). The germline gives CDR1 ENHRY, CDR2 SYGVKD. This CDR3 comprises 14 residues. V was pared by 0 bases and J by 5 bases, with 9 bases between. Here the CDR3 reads CAISESTRGDTQYF. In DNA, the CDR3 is TGTGCCATCAGTGAGTCGACTCGGGGAGATACGCAGTATTTT.

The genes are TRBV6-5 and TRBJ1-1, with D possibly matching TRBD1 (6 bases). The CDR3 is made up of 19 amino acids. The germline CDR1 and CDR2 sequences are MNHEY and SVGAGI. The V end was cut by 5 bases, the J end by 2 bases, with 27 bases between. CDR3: CASSGGPGGTKYLNTEAFF. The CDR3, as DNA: TGTGCCAGCAGTGGGGGCCCCGGGGGCACGAAATACCTTAACACTGAAGCTTTCTTT.

The DNA of the CDR3 is TGCGCCAGCAGTTTAGCGGGGGTTACCCTGGAGACCCAGTACTTC. Its protein is CASSLAGVTLETQYF. The chain recombines TRBV5-1 with TRBJ2-5; 9 bases map to TRBD2. V was pared by 5 bases and J by 5 bases, with 10 bases of the junction left unmatched. This CDR3 has 15 amino acids. The germline V gene has CDR1 SGHRS and CDR2 YFSETQ.

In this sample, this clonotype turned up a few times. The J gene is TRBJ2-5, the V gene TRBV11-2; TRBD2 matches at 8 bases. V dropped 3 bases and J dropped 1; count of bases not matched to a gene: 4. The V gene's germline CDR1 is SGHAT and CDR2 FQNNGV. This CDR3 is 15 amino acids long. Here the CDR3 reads CASSFQRGTQETQYF. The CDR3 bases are TGTGCCAGCAGCTTTCAGCGGGGGACCCAAGAGACCCAGTACTTC.

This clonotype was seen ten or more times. The CDR3 spells CASSAPLQAIYGYTF. The CDR3, as DNA: TGTGCCAGCAGCGCCCCCTTACAGGCGATCTATGGCTACACCTTC. The J gene is TRBJ1-2, the V gene TRBV5-6; D may be TRBD1 (5 bases). The CDR3 length is 15 residues. Between the trimmed V and J ends, which lost 4 bases and 4 bases, there was a span of 17 bases. CDR1 is SGHDT, CDR2 YYEEEE, per germline.

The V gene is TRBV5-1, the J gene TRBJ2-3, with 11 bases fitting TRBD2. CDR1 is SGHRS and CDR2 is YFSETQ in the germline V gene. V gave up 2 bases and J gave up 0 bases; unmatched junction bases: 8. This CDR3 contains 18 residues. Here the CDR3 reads CASSFGGLAATSTDTQYF. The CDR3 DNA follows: TGCGCCAGCAGCTTCGGGGGACTAGCGGCAACTAGCACAGATACGCAGTATTTT.

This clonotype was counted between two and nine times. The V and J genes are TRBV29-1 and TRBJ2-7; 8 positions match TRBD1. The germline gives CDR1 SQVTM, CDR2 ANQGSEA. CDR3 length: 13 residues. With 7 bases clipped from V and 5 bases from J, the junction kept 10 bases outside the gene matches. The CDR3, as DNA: TGCAGCGGGTGGACAGGGAGTAGGGACGAGCAGTACTTC. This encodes CSGWTGSRDEQYF.

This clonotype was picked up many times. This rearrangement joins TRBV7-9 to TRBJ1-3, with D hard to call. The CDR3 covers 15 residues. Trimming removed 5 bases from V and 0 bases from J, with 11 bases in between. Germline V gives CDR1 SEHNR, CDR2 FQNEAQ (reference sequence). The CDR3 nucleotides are TGTGCCAGCAGCCTGGACGGTAACTCTGGAAACACCATATATTTT. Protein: CASSLDGNSGNTIYF. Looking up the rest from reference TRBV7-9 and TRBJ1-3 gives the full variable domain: DTGVSQNPRHKITKRGQNVTFRCDPISEHNRLYWYRQTLGQGPEFLTYFQNEAQLEKSRLLSDRFSAERPKGSFSTLEIQRTEQGDSAMYLCASSLDGNSGNTIYFGEGSWLTVV.

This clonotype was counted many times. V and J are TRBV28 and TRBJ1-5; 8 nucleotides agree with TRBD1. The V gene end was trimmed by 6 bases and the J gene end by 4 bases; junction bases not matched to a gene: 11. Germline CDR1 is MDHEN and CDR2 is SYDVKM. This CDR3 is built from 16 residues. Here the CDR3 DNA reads TGTGCCAGCAGCTTAACCTCGGGACAGGTAAATCAGCCCCAGCATTTT. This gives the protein CASSLTSGQVNQPQHF.

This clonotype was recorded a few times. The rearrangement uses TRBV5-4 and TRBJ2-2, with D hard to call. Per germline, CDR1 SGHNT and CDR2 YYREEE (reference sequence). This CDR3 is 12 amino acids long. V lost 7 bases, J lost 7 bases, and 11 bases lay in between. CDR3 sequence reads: CASAVGYGELFF. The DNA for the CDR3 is TGTGCCAGCGCCGTCGGGTACGGGGAGCTGTTTTTT.

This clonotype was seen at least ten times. The CDR3 here is CSATPPSGGYNEQFF. The CDR3 DNA follows: TGCAGTGCTACTCCCCCTAGCGGGGGTTACAATGAGCAGTTCTTC. The chain carries TRBV20-1 and TRBJ2-1; 10 bases are shared with TRBD2. Losses at the gene ends were 4 bases for V and 4 bases for J; bases not matched to a gene: 7. This CDR3 spans 15 amino acids. Germline V lookup: CDR1 DFQATT, CDR2 SNEGSKA (reference sequence).

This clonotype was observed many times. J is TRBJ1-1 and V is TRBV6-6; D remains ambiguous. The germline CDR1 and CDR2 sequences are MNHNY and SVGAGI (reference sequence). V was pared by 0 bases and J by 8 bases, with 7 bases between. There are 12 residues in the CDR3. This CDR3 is CASSYSKQEAFF. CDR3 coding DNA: TGTGCCAGCAGTTACTCGAAACAGGAAGCTTTCTTT.

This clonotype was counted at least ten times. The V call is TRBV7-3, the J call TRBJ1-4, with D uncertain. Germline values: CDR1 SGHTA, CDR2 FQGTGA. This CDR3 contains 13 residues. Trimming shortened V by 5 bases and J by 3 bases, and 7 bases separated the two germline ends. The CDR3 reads CASSVGANEKLFF. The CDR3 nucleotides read TGTGCCAGCAGCGTCGGGGCTAATGAAAAACTGTTTTTT.

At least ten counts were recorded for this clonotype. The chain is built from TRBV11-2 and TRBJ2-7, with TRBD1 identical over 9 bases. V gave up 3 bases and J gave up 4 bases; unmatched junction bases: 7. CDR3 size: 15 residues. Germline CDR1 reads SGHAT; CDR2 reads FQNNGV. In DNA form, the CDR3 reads TGTGCCAGCAGCTTGGGGTTTGGACAGGGGTACGAGCAGTACTTC. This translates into CASSLGFGQGYEQYF.

The CDR3 coding sequence is TGTGCCAGCAGTTTAGGGACTAGCATTGGGGATACGCAGTATTTT. Translation gives CASSLGTSIGDTQYF. This sequence joins TRBV12-3 or TRBV12-4 and TRBJ2-3; 8 bases are shared with TRBD2. CDR3 length equals 15 residues. V shed 1 base, J shed 6 bases, and the junction held 6 bases outside the gene matches.

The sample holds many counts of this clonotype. CDR3 sequence reads: CSVEEDAAKNIQYF. DNA for the CDR3: TGCAGCGTTGAAGAGGACGCGGCCAAAAACATTCAGTACTTC. The chain links TRBV29-1 to TRBJ2-4; D unresolved. With 0 bases removed from V and 1 base from J, the gap between germline ends came to 7 bases. The CDR3 is 14 amino acids. Looked up from germline, CDR1 is SQVTM and CDR2 is ANQGSEA. The whole variable domain, filled in from reference TRBV29-1 and TRBJ2-4, reads SAVISQKPSRDICQRGTSLTIQCQVDSQVTMMFWYRQQPGQSLTLIATANQGSEATYESGFVIDKFPISRPNLTFSTLTVSNMSPEDSSIYLCSVEEDAAKNIQYFGAGTRLSVL.